These T cell receptor beta chains were read from a single sample in a study of blood T cells in healthy people across ages. TCRdb re-analysed the 5' RACE reads in MiXCR, keeping a single row per CDR3 protein. The sample shows 800,000 to 950,000 distinct CDR3 sequences, under 40% of them seen only once. The sequencing sample was made of blood. The receptor source for this set is a young man in good health. CDR3s include the opening cysteine and the closing phenylalanine or tryptophan. Fields, in order: V gene, J gene, D gene, clone size, CDR3 DNA, CDR3 protein. D genes are given only for firm matches. Clone size is stated in some rows and not others, as once, few, many or a class when expanded.

TRBV6-5	TRBJ2-2	NA	NA	TGTGCCAGCAGTTACGGGTTGGGGGGCACCGGGGAGCTGTTTTTT	CASSYGLGGTGELFF
TRBV6-6	TRBJ2-7	NA	NA	TGTGCCAGCAGTTACTCCGGGACTGAGCAGTACTTC	CASSYSGTEQYF
TRBV12-3/TRBV12-4	TRBJ1-2	TRBD1	many	TGTGCCAGCAGTGGTACAGGGGTTTATAGCTACACCTTC	CASSGTGVYSYTF
TRBV10-3	TRBJ2-5	NA	NA	TGTGCCACATGGCCTGGGGACAATGAGCAGTACTTC	CATWPGDNEQYF
TRBV5-1	TRBJ1-4	NA	NA	TGCGCCAGCAGAGGGGGATATGCAACTAATGAAAAACTGTTTTTT	CASRGGYATNEKLFF
TRBV18	TRBJ2-3	NA	many	TGTGCCAGCTCACCACCAGGACTAAGCACAGATACGCAGTATTTT	CASSPPGLSTDTQYF
TRBV28	TRBJ1-5	TRBD1	NA	TGTGCCAGCAGTTTTCGCGCCGCGATTTGGAAGACAGGGTTCCAGCCCCAGCATTTT	CASSFRAAIWKTGFQPQHF
TRBV12-3/TRBV12-4	TRBJ2-2	NA	few	TGTGCCAGCACCCCGGTGGGGCCGAACACCGGGGAGCTGTTTTTT	CASTPVGPNTGELFF
TRBV14	TRBJ2-7	TRBD1	NA	TGTGCCAGCAGCCGAAAGACAGGGAAATCGTTCGAGCAGTACTTC	CASSRKTGKSFEQYF
TRBV5-1	TRBJ1-1	NA	few	TGCGCCAGCAGCCTAGGGACCTCGGGCACTGAAGCTTTCTTT	CASSLGTSGTEAFF
TRBV12-3/TRBV12-4	TRBJ1-2	NA	few	TGTGCCAGCAGTCTCGGCGTGGCAGGGAATGGCTACACCTTC	CASSLGVAGNGYTF
TRBV12-3/TRBV12-4	TRBJ2-7	NA	many	TGTGCCAGCAGTTTAGGGGCGATCTACGAGCAGTACTTC	CASSLGAIYEQYF
TRBV10-3	TRBJ2-7	NA	many	TGTGCCATCAGTGAGTCGGGCGACTACGAGCAGTACTTC	CAISESGDYEQYF
TRBV7-2	TRBJ2-2	NA	NA	TGTGCCAGCAGCTTAGAGGAGGCCACCGGGGAGCTGTTTTTT	CASSLEEATGELFF
TRBV7-2	TRBJ1-5	NA	NA	TGTGCCAGCAGCCCCCGGACGAATCAGCCCCAGCATTTT	CASSPRTNQPQHF
TRBV12-3/TRBV12-4	TRBJ2-7	TRBD1	once	TGTGCCAGCAGCGGGGACAGGGAAAGCTACGAGCGGTACTTC	CASSGDRESYERYF
TRBV28	TRBJ1-1	TRBD1	NA	TGTGCCAGCAGAGAACAGGGGCCGAACACTGAAGCTTTCTTT	CASREQGPNTEAFF
TRBV3-1	TRBJ2-5	NA	NA	TGTGCCAGCAGCCAAGATCATGGGGACCAAGAGACCCAGTACTTC	CASSQDHGDQETQYF
TRBV12-3/TRBV12-4	TRBJ1-3	NA	NA	TGTGCCAGCAGTACCTTCGGAAACACCATATATTTT	CASSTFGNTIYF
TRBV7-2	TRBJ1-2	NA	NA	TGTGCCAGCAGCGATAATAGGGGAGCTCATGGCTACACCTTC	CASSDNRGAHGYTF
TRBV7-2	TRBJ2-7	NA	few	TGTGCCAGCAGCTTAAGGTGGGGGGCCTACGAGCAGTACTTC	CASSLRWGAYEQYF
TRBV6-5	TRBJ1-6	NA	few	TGTGCCAGCAGTTTAAGACACAAATCACCCCTCCACTTT	CASSLRHKSPLHF
TRBV7-2	TRBJ2-3	NA	NA	TGTGCCAGCAGCCTGAATGGGGGATGGGGCACAGATACGCAGTATTTT	CASSLNGGWGTDTQYF
TRBV5-1	TRBJ2-1	TRBD1	NA	TGCGCCAGCAGCTTGTTCGGGACAGGGCCCTACAATGAGCAGTTCTTC	CASSLFGTGPYNEQFF
TRBV7-9	TRBJ2-1	NA	few	TGTGCCAGCGGGGGAGGGGGCTTCTACAATGAGCAGTTCTTC	CASGGGGFYNEQFF
TRBV20-1	TRBJ1-2	NA	NA	TGCAGTGCGGGGACTGTCCCTAGGGGCTACACCTTC	CSAGTVPRGYTF
TRBV6-5	TRBJ1-6	NA	NA	TGTGCCAGCAGTTACCGACAGGAGAATTCACCCCTCCACTTT	CASSYRQENSPLHF
TRBV2	TRBJ2-7	TRBD2	few	TGTGCCAGCAGTGAATCGGCGGGGGTTTCCTACGAGCAGTACTTC	CASSESAGVSYEQYF